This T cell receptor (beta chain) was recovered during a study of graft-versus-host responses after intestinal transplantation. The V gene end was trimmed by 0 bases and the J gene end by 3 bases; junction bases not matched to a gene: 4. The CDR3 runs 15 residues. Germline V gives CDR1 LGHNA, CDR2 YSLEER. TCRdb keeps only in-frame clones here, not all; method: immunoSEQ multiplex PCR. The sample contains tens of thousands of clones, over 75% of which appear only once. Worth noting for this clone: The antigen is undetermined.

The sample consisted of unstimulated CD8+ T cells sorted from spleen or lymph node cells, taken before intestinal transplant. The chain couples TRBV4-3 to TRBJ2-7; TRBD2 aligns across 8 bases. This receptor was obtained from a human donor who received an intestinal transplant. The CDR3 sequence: CASSQDLGTSYEQYF. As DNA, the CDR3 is TGCGCCAGCAGCCAAGATCTCGGGACTAGCTACGAGCAGTACTTC.